A selection of T cell receptor beta chains follows, all from one sample in a study of blood T cell repertoires in COVID-19. Libraries were prepared by immunoSEQ multiplex PCR; TCRdb keeps only in-frame clonotypes and omits some of them. The repertoire holds 150,000 to 200,000 clones, with over 75% as singletons. Input material: PBMCs or T cells enriched from blood (not recorded which). The receptors come from a woman between 18 and 29 years old who had recovered from COVID-19. Both conserved end residues are part of each CDR3. The D gene is left open where the match is weak. Not every row has a clone size; where given, it reads once, few, many or a size class.

TRBV20-1	TRBJ2-1	.	.	TGCAGTGCTAGCCCGGAGTTCTTC	CSASPEFF
TRBV4-3	TRBJ2-3	.	TRBD2	TGCGCCAGCAGCCAGCAGCTAGCGGGGCCAGATACGCAGTATTTT	CASSQQLAGPDTQYF
TRBV6-5	TRBJ1-4	.	.	TGTGCCAGCAGTATACTCGTGTTTGCTAATGAAAAACTGTTTTTT	CASSILVFANEKLFF
TRBV15	TRBJ1-5	.	.	TGTGCCACCAGCAGAGATTTAGGGGCCAGCAATCAGCCCCAGCATTTT	CATSRDLGASNQPQHF
TRBV4-2	TRBJ1-2	once	.	TGTGCCAGCAGCCAAGACCTAATCGGTGCTTCTGGCTACACCTTC	CASSQDLIGASGYTF
TRBV7-8	TRBJ1-2	.	TRBD1	TGTGCCAGCAGCCGGACAGGGGTTTATGGCTACACCTTC	CASSRTGVYGYTF
TRBV28	TRBJ1-2	few	.	TGTGCCACCAGACGAATTGCCCGGTGGTGGGGCTACACCTTC	CATRRIARWWGYTF
TRBV25-1	TRBJ1-6	.	.	TGTGCCAGCAGTCGGTTGGGCACGAGCTCCTATAATTCACCCCTCCACTTT	CASSRLGTSSYNSPLHF
TRBV10-3	TRBJ2-5	.	TRBD2	TGTGCCACGACTAGCGGAAACCAAGAGACCCAGTACTTC	CATTSGNQETQYF
TRBV30	TRBJ2-7	.	TRBD2	TGTGCCTGGAATCCCGGGACTAGCGGTACATACGAGCAGTACTTC	CAWNPGTSGTYEQYF
TRBV6-5	TRBJ2-5	.	TRBD1	TGTGCCAGCAGTTACTCGGGGCCAAGACAGGGGAAGACCCAGTACTTC	CASSYSGPRQGKTQYF
TRBV4-2	TRBJ2-7	.	.	TGTGCCAGCAGCCAAGATATCGTTCCCTACGAGCAGTACTTC	CASSQDIVPYEQYF
TRBV7-9	TRBJ2-1	.	TRBD2	TGTGCCAGCAGCTTAGCGAAGGATAGCGGGGCTGAGCAGTTCTTC	CASSLAKDSGAEQFF
TRBV3-1/TRBV3-2	TRBJ2-1	.	.	TGTGCCAGCAGCCAAGTCCTCAGCAATGAGCAGTTCTTC	CASSQVLSNEQFF
TRBV5-1	TRBJ2-2	.	TRBD2	TGCGCCAGCAGCTTGACTAGCGGGATAACCGGGGAGCTGTTTTTT	CASSLTSGITGELFF
TRBV9	TRBJ2-2	.	.	TGTGCCAGCAGCGTTGCCAGTACCGGGGAGCTGTTTTTT	CASSVASTGELFF
TRBV19	TRBJ2-7	.	TRBD1	TGTGCCACCCGGACAGGTGGAACCTACGAGCAGTACTTC	CATRTGGTYEQYF
TRBV27	TRBJ2-7	.	.	TGTGCCAGCAGTTTATCTCCAGTAAACGAGCAGTACTTC	CASSLSPVNEQYF
TRBV19	TRBJ1-2	.	.	TGTGCCAGTAGTATAGATCTCAGGGAAGGCTATGGCTACACCTTC	CASSIDLREGYGYTF
TRBV7-2	TRBJ2-3	.	.	TGTGCCAGCAGCCTACAGGGGGGGCGTACAGATACGCAGTATTTT	CASSLQGGRTDTQYF
TRBV27	TRBJ1-4	.	.	TGTGCCAGCAGTTCACAACCGGACAGTGCTAATGAAAAACTGTTTTTT	CASSSQPDSANEKLFF
TRBV28	TRBJ2-3	.	.	TGTGCCAGCAGTTCCTTTGGCGGGACTAGCACAGATACGCAGTATTTT	CASSSFGGTSTDTQYF
TRBV6-5	TRBJ2-5	few	.	TGTGCCAGCAGTCTAGGACGAGAGGGGACCCAGTACTTC	CASSLGREGTQYF
TRBV19	TRBJ2-3	.	TRBD2	TGTGCCAGTACCACTTTCGTGGGACTAGCGGACACAGATACGCAGTATTTT	CASTTFVGLADTDTQYF
TRBV5-8	TRBJ2-7	.	.	TGTGCCAGCAGCTTTCACGGGGGACAGTACCGAAACTACGAGCAGTACTTC	CASSFHGGQYRNYEQYF
TRBV1	TRBJ2-3	.	.	TGCACAGGGGGGGGTCAGGAGACTAGCACAGATACGCAGTATTTT	CTGGGQETSTDTQYF
TRBV6-5	TRBJ1-4	.	TRBD1	TGTGCCAGCGGGACAGGGAAAGGGAGGAGTCTGTTTTTT	CASGTGKGRSLFF
TRBV6-5	TRBJ1-5	.	.	TGTGCCAGCAGTTCCAGATATCAGCCCCAGCATTTT	CASSSRYQPQHF
TRBV5-6	TRBJ1-3	.	.	TGTGCCAGCAGCTTGGGCCACGGAGGCACCATATATTTT	CASSLGHGGTIYF
TRBV29-1	TRBJ1-6	.	TRBD1	TGCAGCCAATCCGGGACAGGGTTTCGTACCTATAATTCACCCCTCCACTTT	CSQSGTGFRTYNSPLHF
TRBV10-3	TRBJ2-7	.	.	TGTGCCATCAGTACAGGGACTAATTACGAGCAGTACTTC	CAISTGTNYEQYF
TRBV20-1	TRBJ2-1	.	.	TGCAGTGTTGTATACAATGAGCAGTTCTTC	CSVVYNEQFF
TRBV6-5	TRBJ1-5	.	.	TGTGCCAGCAGTTACGGTTCGGAGCCCCAGCATTTT	CASSYGSEPQHF
TRBV7-9	TRBJ2-7	.	.	TGTGCCAGCAGCTCCGGGAAGACCTCCTACGAGCAGTACTTC	CASSSGKTSYEQYF
TRBV2	TRBJ1-2	few	.	TGTGCCAGCAGTGATCCTGCGGGAAACTATGGCTACACCTTC	CASSDPAGNYGYTF
TRBV2	TRBJ1-3	.	.	TGTGCCAGCACTTTAGGAGGTTCGGCCTCTGGAAACACCATATATTTT	CASTLGGSASGNTIYF
TRBV7-6	TRBJ1-6	.	.	TGTGCCAGCAGCTTAGAGACAGGCGGAGGTGTCGGACCGTCACCCCTCCACTTT	CASSLETGGGVGPSPLHF
TRBV5-1	TRBJ2-7	once	TRBD2	TGCGCCAGCAGCATAAGGACTAGCGGAGATCTCCTGTACGAGCAGTACTTC	CASSIRTSGDLLYEQYF
TRBV5-4	TRBJ2-7	.	TRBD2	TGTGCCAGCAGCTTCGGGCGGGAGGGAACCTACGAGCAGTACTTC	CASSFGREGTYEQYF
TRBV4-3	TRBJ2-4	once	TRBD2	TGCGCCAGCAGCCAAGGTGGGGGGGGTGTCGATCAGTACTTC	CASSQGGGGVDQYF
TRBV27	TRBJ1-6	.	.	TGTGCCAGCAGTTTACAGAATTCACCCCTCCACTTT	CASSLQNSPLHF
TRBV18	TRBJ2-7	.	TRBD1	TGTGCCAGCTCACCCCCAACCGGGACAGGGGGGGATACTCGGTCTTACGAGCAGTACTTC	CASSPPTGTGGDTRSYEQYF